Listed below are T cell receptor beta chains from one sample, sequenced in a study of CD8+CD57+ T cells in acquired aplastic anemia. TCRdb used MiXCR to reprocess the reads, holding one entry per CDR3 protein. The sample consists of some 290,000 distinct CDR3 sequences, 56% of them appearing once. Source material: sorted CD4+, CD8+, or CD8+CD57+ T cells (not recorded which) from PBMCs. These receptors were collected from a human donor with severe aplastic anemia or a healthy control (not recorded which). The CDR3 runs from the conserved cysteine through the conserved F or W. A D gene is named only where the DNA matches it firmly. Clone size is not always given. Where it is, it says once, few, many or a class for expanded clones.

v_call: TRBV15
clone_size: NA
d_call: TRBD1
j_call: TRBJ2-1
cdr3_aa: CATSREVGQVPYNEQFF
cdr3_nt: TGTGCCACCAGCAGAGAAGTAGGACAGGTACCATACAATGAGCAGTTCTTC

v_call: TRBV6-5
clone_size: NA
d_call: NA
j_call: TRBJ2-2
cdr3_aa: CASSTTLWDDGNTGELFF
cdr3_nt: TGTGCCAGCAGTACCACCCTCTGGGACGACGGAAACACCGGGGAGCTGTTTTTT

v_call: TRBV7-9
clone_size: once
d_call: NA
j_call: TRBJ2-2
cdr3_aa: CASSHKGRTGELFF
cdr3_nt: TGTGCCAGCAGCCATAAAGGACGCACCGGGGAGCTGTTTTTT

v_call: TRBV24-1
clone_size: NA
d_call: NA
j_call: TRBJ2-2
cdr3_aa: CATSDSQGNGELFF
cdr3_nt: TGTGCCACCAGTGATTCCCAGGGGAACGGGGAGCTGTTTTTT

v_call: TRBV30
clone_size: NA
d_call: NA
j_call: TRBJ2-7
cdr3_aa: CAWSAGSYEQYF
cdr3_nt: TGTGCCTGGAGTGCCGGGTCCTACGAGCAGTACTTC

v_call: TRBV7-9
clone_size: NA
d_call: NA
j_call: TRBJ2-5
cdr3_aa: CASRDTRKKGETQYF
cdr3_nt: TGTGCCAGCAGAGATACAAGGAAAAAAGGGGAGACCCAGTACTTC

v_call: TRBV6-7
clone_size: NA
d_call: TRBD1
j_call: TRBJ1-1
cdr3_aa: CASRLGQGGAEAFF
cdr3_nt: TGTGCCAGCAGACTGGGACAGGGGGGGGCTGAAGCTTTCTTT

v_call: TRBV2
clone_size: many
d_call: NA
j_call: TRBJ1-1
cdr3_aa: CASDPWSSAFF
cdr3_nt: TGTGCCAGCGATCCTTGGTCGTCAGCTTTCTTT

v_call: TRBV25-1
clone_size: few
d_call: TRBD1
j_call: TRBJ2-1
cdr3_aa: CASSDGQGVLSYNEQFF
cdr3_nt: TGTGCCAGCAGTGACGGACAGGGGGTCTTATCCTACAATGAGCAGTTCTTC

v_call: TRBV6-1
clone_size: many
d_call: NA
j_call: TRBJ2-3
cdr3_aa: CASGSLSGTDTQYF
cdr3_nt: TGTGCCAGCGGATCACTTTCCGGCACAGATACGCAGTATTTT

v_call: TRBV6-5
clone_size: NA
d_call: NA
j_call: TRBJ2-3
cdr3_aa: CASSYRIVQLTSTDTQYF
cdr3_nt: TGTGCCAGCAGTTACCGAATCGTGCAACTAACGAGCACAGATACGCAGTATTTT

v_call: TRBV25-1
clone_size: many
d_call: TRBD1
j_call: TRBJ1-3
cdr3_aa: CASSRTGTISSGNTIYF
cdr3_nt: TGTGCCAGCAGTCGGACAGGGACGATATCCTCTGGAAACACCATATATTTT

v_call: TRBV7-2
clone_size: NA
d_call: NA
j_call: TRBJ2-2
cdr3_aa: CASREDDTGELFF
cdr3_nt: TGTGCCAGCAGGGAAGACGACACCGGGGAGCTGTTTTTT

v_call: TRBV18
clone_size: NA
d_call: TRBD1
j_call: TRBJ1-3
cdr3_aa: CASSLGQGAAGNTIYF
cdr3_nt: TGTGCCAGCTCACTAGGACAGGGGGCAGCTGGAAACACCATATATTTT

v_call: TRBV20-1
clone_size: few
d_call: NA
j_call: TRBJ1-1
cdr3_aa: CSASQTGKPEAFF
cdr3_nt: TGCAGTGCTAGTCAGACGGGTAAACCTGAAGCTTTCTTT

v_call: TRBV7-9
clone_size: NA
d_call: NA
j_call: TRBJ2-7
cdr3_aa: CASSRGGNPYEQYF
cdr3_nt: TGTGCCAGCAGCCGGGGCGGGAATCCCTACGAGCAGTACTTC

v_call: TRBV20-1
clone_size: many
d_call: NA
j_call: TRBJ1-1
cdr3_aa: CSARPGSTEAFF
cdr3_nt: TGCAGTGCTAGGCCGGGGAGCACTGAAGCTTTCTTT

v_call: TRBV7-9
clone_size: NA
d_call: TRBD1
j_call: TRBJ1-1
cdr3_aa: CASSFGDRGDTEAFF
cdr3_nt: TGTGCCAGCAGCTTCGGCGACAGGGGCGACACTGAAGCTTTCTTT

v_call: TRBV6-2/TRBV6-3
clone_size: NA
d_call: NA
j_call: TRBJ1-6
cdr3_aa: CASMKALSPYNSPLHF
cdr3_nt: TGTGCCAGCATGAAGGCCCTGAGCCCCTATAATTCACCCCTCCACTTT

v_call: TRBV9
clone_size: NA
d_call: NA
j_call: TRBJ2-7
cdr3_aa: CASSPGTYYEQYF
cdr3_nt: TGTGCCAGCAGCCCCGGGACTTACTACGAGCAGTACTTC

v_call: TRBV9
clone_size: NA
d_call: NA
j_call: TRBJ2-3
cdr3_aa: CASSVRSGQVDTQYF
cdr3_nt: TGTGCCAGCAGCGTAAGATCGGGGCAGGTAGATACGCAGTATTTT

v_call: TRBV20-1
clone_size: NA
d_call: TRBD2
j_call: TRBJ2-5
cdr3_aa: CSAREGLAGWQGGGQYF
cdr3_nt: TGCAGTGCTAGAGAAGGACTAGCGGGATGGCAAGGGGGGGGCCAGTACTTC

v_call: TRBV7-2
clone_size: NA
d_call: NA
j_call: TRBJ2-1
cdr3_aa: CASSLVASPYNEQFF
cdr3_nt: TGTGCCAGCAGCTTAGTGGCTAGTCCCTACAATGAGCAGTTCTTC

v_call: TRBV5-8
clone_size: many
d_call: NA
j_call: TRBJ2-6
cdr3_aa: CASRAGTPGSGANVLTF
cdr3_nt: TGTGCCAGCAGGGCCGGGACACCTGGCTCTGGGGCCAACGTCCTGACTTTC

v_call: TRBV7-9
clone_size: NA
d_call: NA
j_call: TRBJ1-3
cdr3_aa: CASSPDETGNTIYF
cdr3_nt: TGTGCCAGCAGCCCGGACGAGACTGGAAACACCATATATTTT

v_call: TRBV27
clone_size: NA
d_call: NA
j_call: TRBJ1-5
cdr3_aa: CASSLRGTTTSNQPQHF
cdr3_nt: TGTGCCAGCAGTTTAAGGGGGACGACTACTAGCAATCAGCCCCAGCATTTT

v_call: TRBV20-1
clone_size: NA
d_call: NA
j_call: TRBJ2-2
cdr3_aa: CSARSRQAANTGELFF
cdr3_nt: TGCAGTGCTAGAAGTAGACAGGCAGCGAACACCGGGGAGCTGTTTTTT

v_call: TRBV25-1
clone_size: NA
d_call: NA
j_call: TRBJ1-1
cdr3_aa: CASRTNTEAFF
cdr3_nt: TGTGCCAGCAGGACCAACACTGAAGCTTTCTTT

v_call: TRBV7-6
clone_size: few
d_call: NA
j_call: TRBJ2-7
cdr3_aa: CASSFYICSAYSPGLERSYEQYF
cdr3_nt: NA

v_call: TRBV4-1
clone_size: NA
d_call: NA
j_call: TRBJ2-7
cdr3_aa: CASSRAQGRNYEQYF
cdr3_nt: TGCGCCAGCAGCCGCGCGCAGGGGCGAAACTACGAGCAGTACTTC

v_call: TRBV20-1
clone_size: many
d_call: NA
j_call: TRBJ2-1
cdr3_aa: CSASGGLYNEQFF
cdr3_nt: TGCAGTGCTAGCGGGGGCCTGTACAATGAGCAGTTCTTC

v_call: TRBV3-1
clone_size: many
d_call: NA
j_call: TRBJ1-2
cdr3_aa: CASSQGQIPYGYTF
cdr3_nt: TGTGCCAGCAGCCAAGGACAGATCCCCTATGGCTACACCTTC

v_call: TRBV7-6
clone_size: NA
d_call: NA
j_call: TRBJ2-7
cdr3_aa: CASSPSGFYEQYF
cdr3_nt: TGTGCCAGCAGCCCTTCGGGGTTCTACGAGCAGTACTTC

v_call: TRBV10-1
clone_size: NA
d_call: NA
j_call: TRBJ1-1
cdr3_aa: CASSGQQNTEAFF
cdr3_nt: TGCGCCAGCAGCGGACAGCAGAACACTGAAGCTTTCTTT

v_call: TRBV15
clone_size: NA
d_call: NA
j_call: TRBJ1-4
cdr3_aa: CATSRVRPNEKLFF
cdr3_nt: TGTGCCACCAGCAGAGTGCGTCCGAATGAAAAACTGTTTTTT

v_call: TRBV6-4
clone_size: NA
d_call: NA
j_call: TRBJ1-6
cdr3_aa: CASSEAGANSPLHF
cdr3_nt: TGTGCCAGCAGTGAGGCAGGAGCCAATTCACCCCTCCACTTT

v_call: TRBV19
clone_size: few
d_call: TRBD1
j_call: TRBJ2-7
cdr3_aa: CASAAGQGGEQYF
cdr3_nt: TGTGCCAGTGCCGCGGGACAGGGAGGCGAGCAGTACTTC

v_call: TRBV25-1
clone_size: NA
d_call: TRBD1
j_call: TRBJ1-1
cdr3_aa: CASSGARDSLGLMNTEAFF
cdr3_nt: TGTGCCAGCAGTGGGGCCAGGGACAGTTTGGGGCTAATGAACACTGAAGCTTTCTTT

v_call: TRBV7-9
clone_size: many
d_call: NA
j_call: TRBJ2-1
cdr3_aa: CASVTTSTYNEQFF
cdr3_nt: TGTGCCAGCGTTACAACTAGTACCTACAATGAGCAGTTCTTC

v_call: TRBV2
clone_size: few
d_call: NA
j_call: TRBJ2-2
cdr3_aa: CATSQGVTGELFF
cdr3_nt: TGTGCCACTTCACAGGGAGTGACCGGGGAGCTGTTTTTT

v_call: TRBV6-5
clone_size: many
d_call: TRBD2
j_call: TRBJ2-7
cdr3_aa: CASSISGGYSYEQYF
cdr3_nt: TGTGCCAGCAGTATTAGCGGGGGGTATTCCTACGAGCAGTACTTC

v_call: TRBV7-2
clone_size: few
d_call: NA
j_call: TRBJ1-5
cdr3_aa: CASSTGDGNQPQHF
cdr3_nt: TGTGCCAGCAGCACGGGGGACGGGAATCAGCCCCAGCATTTT

v_call: TRBV24-1
clone_size: NA
d_call: TRBD1
j_call: TRBJ2-1
cdr3_aa: CATSEPGTDNEQFF
cdr3_nt: TGTGCCACCAGTGAACCCGGGACAGACAATGAGCAGTTCTTC

v_call: TRBV2
clone_size: many
d_call: TRBD1
j_call: TRBJ1-2
cdr3_aa: CASSAAGGKFRYGYTF
cdr3_nt: TGTGCCAGCAGTGCGGCAGGGGGTAAATTTCGGTATGGCTACACCTTC

v_call: TRBV12-3/TRBV12-4
clone_size: NA
d_call: NA
j_call: TRBJ1-6
cdr3_aa: CASSLASGSPLHF
cdr3_nt: TGTGCCAGCAGTTTAGCGAGCGGTTCACCCCTCCACTTT

v_call: TRBV2
clone_size: once
d_call: NA
j_call: TRBJ1-2
cdr3_aa: CASRGLHGYTF
cdr3_nt: TGTGCCAGCAGGGGCCTCCATGGCTACACCTTC

v_call: TRBV2
clone_size: NA
d_call: NA
j_call: TRBJ2-5
cdr3_aa: CASSQTADTQSETQYF
cdr3_nt: TGTGCCAGCAGTCAGACAGCAGATACGCAGTCGGAGACCCAGTACTTC

v_call: TRBV20-1
clone_size: few
d_call: TRBD1
j_call: TRBJ1-1
cdr3_aa: CSARDRGREAFF
cdr3_nt: TGCAGTGCTCGGGACAGGGGCAGGGAAGCTTTCTTT

v_call: TRBV7-9
clone_size: NA
d_call: NA
j_call: TRBJ1-1
cdr3_aa: CASRKGPGTGAFF
cdr3_nt: TGTGCCAGCAGAAAAGGTCCCGGGACTGGAGCTTTCTTT

v_call: TRBV7-3
clone_size: NA
d_call: TRBD2
j_call: TRBJ2-7
cdr3_aa: CASSLEGLGYEQYF
cdr3_nt: TGTGCCAGCAGCTTAGAAGGACTAGGCTACGAGCAGTACTTC

v_call: TRBV19
clone_size: NA
d_call: TRBD2
j_call: TRBJ2-1
cdr3_aa: CASKLAGVDNEQFF
cdr3_nt: TGTGCCAGTAAATTGGCGGGAGTAGACAATGAGCAGTTCTTC

v_call: TRBV9
clone_size: NA
d_call: NA
j_call: TRBJ2-2
cdr3_aa: CASSVPVVGGDTGELFF
cdr3_nt: TGTGCCAGCAGCGTACCCGTTGTAGGGGGTGACACCGGGGAGCTGTTTTTT

v_call: TRBV20-1
clone_size: NA
d_call: TRBD1
j_call: TRBJ1-1
cdr3_aa: CSARADRGGIEAFF
cdr3_nt: TGCAGTGCTAGGGCCGACAGGGGAGGTATTGAAGCTTTCTTT